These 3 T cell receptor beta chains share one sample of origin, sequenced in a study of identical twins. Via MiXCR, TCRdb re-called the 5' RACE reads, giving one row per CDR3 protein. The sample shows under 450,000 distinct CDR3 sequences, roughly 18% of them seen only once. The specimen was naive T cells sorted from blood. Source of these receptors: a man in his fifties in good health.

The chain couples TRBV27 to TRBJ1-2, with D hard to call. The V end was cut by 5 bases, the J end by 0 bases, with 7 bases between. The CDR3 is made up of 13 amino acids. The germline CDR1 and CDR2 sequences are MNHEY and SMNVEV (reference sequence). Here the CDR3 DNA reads TGTGCCAGCAGTGCCCAGACTAACTATGGCTACACCTTC. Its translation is CASSAQTNYGYTF.

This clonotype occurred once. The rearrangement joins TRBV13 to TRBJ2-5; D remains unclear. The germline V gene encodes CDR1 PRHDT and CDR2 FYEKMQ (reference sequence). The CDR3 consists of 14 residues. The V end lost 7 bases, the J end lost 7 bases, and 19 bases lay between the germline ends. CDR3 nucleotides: TGTGCCAGCAACACCCCCAAAGACGTTGTGACCCAGTACTTC. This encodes CASNTPKDVVTQYF.

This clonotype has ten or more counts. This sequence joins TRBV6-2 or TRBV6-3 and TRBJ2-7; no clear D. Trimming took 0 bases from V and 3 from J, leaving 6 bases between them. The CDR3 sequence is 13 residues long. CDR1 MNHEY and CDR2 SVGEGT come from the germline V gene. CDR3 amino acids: CASSYSAYYEQYF. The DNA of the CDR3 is TGTGCCAGCAGTTACTCAGCGTACTACGAGCAGTACTTC.